This entry lists 12 T cell receptor beta chains sequenced from one sample in a study of blood T cells in healthy people across ages (dated by TCRdb to about 2015). Library generation was performed with 5' RACE. Sequencer: Illumina HiSeq 2500. The second PCR ran for about 6 to 11 cycles and used a J-beta primer mix along with a sample-barcoded 5' primer. TCRdb ran its own pipeline on the public reads, namely fastp trimming at Q25 and MiXCR clone calling, and kept in-frame beta chains. Rows are unified per CDR3 protein, each entry keeping the most common DNA and genes. For this sample there are 550,000 to 750,000 distinct CDR3 sequences; 21% appear just once. Under 4% of the sample is taken by the ten largest. Sequences were obtained from blood. The receptor source for this set is a man between 65 and 85 years old in good health.

The chain uses TRBV12-3 or TRBV12-4 and TRBJ1-1; a weak D match, TRBD1 (6 bases). V gave up 7 bases and J gave up 4 bases, with 13 bases separating them. CDR3 length: 13 residues. In nucleotides, the CDR3 is TGTGCCAGCAACCCCCGGGGGGCCACTGAAGCTTTCTTT. Its protein is CASNPRGATEAFF.

In DNA, the CDR3 is TGTGCCAGCTCACCGGGCTTTCCCTACGAGCAGTACTTC. It yields the protein CASSPGFPYEQYF. The chain recombines TRBV18 with TRBJ2-5; no firm D call. The J call may be incorrect, as the DNA end agrees better with TRBJ2-7. CDR1 is KGHSH, CDR2 LQKENI, per germline. The CDR3 runs to 13 residues.

This clonotype was observed a handful of times. The chain employs TRBV12-3 or TRBV12-4 and TRBJ2-1; D remains ambiguous. Deletions cut 4 bases from V and 1 base from J, with 11 bases between. The CDR3 loop spans 15 amino acids. The CDR3 reads CASSSRGVSYNEQFF. The CDR3 region has the DNA TGTGCCAGCAGTTCCCGTGGGGTTTCCTACAATGAGCAGTTCTTC.

The CDR3 region is CASLLPGQETQYF. The CDR3 region has the DNA TGTGCCAGCTTGCTGCCAGGTCAAGAGACCCAGTACTTC. This rearrangement joins TRBV12-3 or TRBV12-4 to TRBJ2-5; D ambiguous. Deletions cut 8 bases from V and 2 bases from J, with 12 bases between. This CDR3 region has 13 residues.

The table lists this clonotype with a few counts. The J gene is TRBJ1-4, the V gene TRBV6-5; D possibly corresponds to TRBD1 (6 bases). V lost 6 bases and J lost 3, with 14 bases in between. Germline V lookup: CDR1 MNHEY, CDR2 SVGAGI. This CDR3 is built from 15 residues. The CDR3 coding sequence is TGTGCCAGCAGCCCCACAGGGAGGGCTAATGAAAAACTGTTTTTT. Protein product: CASSPTGRANEKLFF.

This clonotype was seen a handful of times. The chain links TRBV28 to TRBJ2-1; perhaps D is TRBD1 or TRBD2 (6 bases each). The J call may be mistaken, given a closer DNA end match to TRBJ2-7. Germline CDR1 is MDHEN and CDR2 is SYDVKM. The CDR3 has 15 amino acids. The CDR3 DNA reads TGTGCCAGCAGTTTGCACCCCAGAGGGGGGTACGAGCAGTACTTC. Protein product: CASSLHPRGGYEQYF.

The V and J genes are TRBV18 and TRBJ2-2; possibly TRBD2 for D (5 bases). There are 14 residues in the CDR3. V was cut by 6 bases and J by 5 bases, with 13 bases left in between. Germline CDR1 KGHSH, CDR2 LQKENI. The CDR3 nucleotides are TGTGCCAGCTCTCAGAGCGGAGTTACCGGGGAGCTGTTTTTT. Translation gives CASSQSGVTGELFF.

The V gene is TRBV29-1, the J gene TRBJ2-3, with TRBD2 matching over 10 bases. This CDR3 has 16 residues. V lost 4 bases to trimming and J lost 2 bases; unmatched junction nucleotides: 9. Germline lookup yields CDR1 SQVTM and CDR2 ANQGSEA. As DNA, the CDR3 is TGCAGCGTTGTAAAAGCGGGGGGGCCGATCACAGATACGCAGTATTTT. This sequence encodes CSVVKAGGPITDTQYF.

In this sample, this clonotype turned up a few times. V and J are TRBV12-3 or TRBV12-4 and TRBJ1-4; D ambiguous. The CDR3 extends over 15 amino acids. V lost 7 bases and J 2 bases, leaving 14 bases between the germline ends. The CDR3 spells CASTPQSSTNEKLFF. Written as DNA, the CDR3 is TGTGCCAGCACCCCACAGTCGTCGACTAATGAAAAACTGTTTTTT.

The V gene is TRBV6-5, the J gene TRBJ2-7, with 7 bases identical to TRBD2. V dropped 0 bases and J dropped 0; count of bases not matched to a gene: 8. This CDR3 contains 17 residues. The germline gives CDR1 MNHEY, CDR2 SVGAGI. The CDR3, as DNA: TGTGCCAGCAGTTACTCGGGTAGCGGGCCCAGCTCCTACGAGCAGTACTTC. It is translated as CASSYSGSGPSSYEQYF.

This clonotype was recorded once. This chain connects TRBV27 to TRBJ2-6; TRBD1 matches 7 bases. The J segment lost 3 bases and the V segment lost 4 bases, leaving 15 bases of the junction unmatched. The V gene's germline CDR1 is MNHEY and CDR2 SMNVEV (reference sequence). CDR3 length: 19 amino acids. For the CDR3, the DNA is TGTGCCAGCAGTTCGGACAGGACAGTGGTGATGAGTGGGGCCAACGTCCTGACTTTC. Its protein is CASSSDRTVVMSGANVLTF.

This clonotype was recorded many times. The chain carries TRBV15 and TRBJ2-3; weak D call: TRBD1 (5 bases). Trimming pared 5 bases from V and 5 bases from J, leaving 8 bases between. In germline, CDR1 is LNHNV, CDR2 YYDKDF (reference sequence). The CDR3 spans 12 residues. The CDR3 protein is CATSSDRDTQYF. The CDR3 DNA is TGTGCCACCAGCTCTGACAGAGATACGCAGTATTTT.